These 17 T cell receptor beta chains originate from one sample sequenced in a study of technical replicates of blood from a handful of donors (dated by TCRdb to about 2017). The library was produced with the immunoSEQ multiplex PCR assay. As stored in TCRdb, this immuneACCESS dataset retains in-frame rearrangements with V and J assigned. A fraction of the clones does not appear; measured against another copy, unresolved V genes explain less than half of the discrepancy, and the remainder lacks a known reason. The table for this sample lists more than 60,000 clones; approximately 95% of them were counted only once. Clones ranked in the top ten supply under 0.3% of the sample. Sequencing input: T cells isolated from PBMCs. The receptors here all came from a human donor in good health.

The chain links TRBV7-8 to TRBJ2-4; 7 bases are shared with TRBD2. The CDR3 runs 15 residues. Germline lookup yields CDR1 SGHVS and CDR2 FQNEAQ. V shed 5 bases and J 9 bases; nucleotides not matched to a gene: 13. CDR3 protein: CASSPRRESIVIQYF. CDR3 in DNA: TGTGCCAGCAGCCCTCGGCGGGAGTCCATCGTCATTCAGTACTTC.

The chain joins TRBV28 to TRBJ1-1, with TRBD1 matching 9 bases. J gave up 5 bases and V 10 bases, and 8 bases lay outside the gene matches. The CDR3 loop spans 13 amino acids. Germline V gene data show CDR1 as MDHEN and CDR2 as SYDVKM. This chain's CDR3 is CAIATGGYTEAFF. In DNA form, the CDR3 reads TGTGCCATTGCGACAGGGGGATATACTGAAGCTTTCTTT.

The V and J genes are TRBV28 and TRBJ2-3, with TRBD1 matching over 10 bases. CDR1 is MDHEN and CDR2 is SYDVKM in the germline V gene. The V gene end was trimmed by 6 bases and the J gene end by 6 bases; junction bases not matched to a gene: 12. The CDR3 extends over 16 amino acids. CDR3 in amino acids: CASREPDRGVWDTQYF. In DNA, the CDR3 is TGTGCCAGCAGGGAACCGGACAGGGGGGTCTGGGATACGCAGTATTTT.

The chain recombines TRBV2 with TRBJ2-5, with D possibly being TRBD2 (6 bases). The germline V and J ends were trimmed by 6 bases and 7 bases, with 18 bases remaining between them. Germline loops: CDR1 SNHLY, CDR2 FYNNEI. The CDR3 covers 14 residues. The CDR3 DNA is TGTGCCAGCAGGCCAGAATCAATGCGGGGGACCCAGTACTTC. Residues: CASRPESMRGTQYF.

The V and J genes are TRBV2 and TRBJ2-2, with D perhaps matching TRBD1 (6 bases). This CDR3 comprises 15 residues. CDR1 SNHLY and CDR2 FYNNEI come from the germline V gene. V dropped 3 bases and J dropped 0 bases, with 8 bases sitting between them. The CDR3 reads CASSDRGTNTGELFF. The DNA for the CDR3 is TGTGCCAGCAGTGATAGGGGGACGAACACCGGGGAGCTGTTTTTT.

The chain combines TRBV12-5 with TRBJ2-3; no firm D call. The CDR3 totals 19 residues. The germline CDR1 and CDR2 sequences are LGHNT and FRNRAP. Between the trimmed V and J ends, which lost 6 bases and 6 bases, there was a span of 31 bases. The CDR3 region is CASGSVASVGFREADTQYF. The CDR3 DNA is TGTGCTAGTGGATCAGTGGCGTCGGTTGGATTCAGAGAGGCGGATACGCAGTATTTT.

The chain's CDR3 is CASSSLLGETNEKLFF. The CDR3 nucleotides read TGTGCCAGCAGTTCCCTCCTCGGGGAAACTAATGAAAAACTGTTTTTT. The chain couples TRBV6-5 to TRBJ1-4; the D is unclear. This CDR3 region has 16 residues. Germline loops: CDR1 MNHEY, CDR2 SVGAGI. The V gene lost 4 bases and the J gene lost 1 base, with 13 bases spanning the gap.

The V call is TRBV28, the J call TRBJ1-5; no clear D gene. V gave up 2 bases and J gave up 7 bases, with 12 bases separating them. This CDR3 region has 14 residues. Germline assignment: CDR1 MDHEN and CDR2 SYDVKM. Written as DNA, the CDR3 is TGTGCCAGCAGTTTAGAACACCGAAACCAGCCCCAGCATTTT. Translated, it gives CASSLEHRNQPQHF.

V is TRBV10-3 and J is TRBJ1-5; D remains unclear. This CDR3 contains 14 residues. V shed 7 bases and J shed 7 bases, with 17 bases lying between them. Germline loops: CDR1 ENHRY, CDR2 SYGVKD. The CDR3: CAIKQPGMYQPQHF. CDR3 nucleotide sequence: TGTGCCATCAAGCAGCCGGGGATGTACCAGCCCCAGCATTTT.

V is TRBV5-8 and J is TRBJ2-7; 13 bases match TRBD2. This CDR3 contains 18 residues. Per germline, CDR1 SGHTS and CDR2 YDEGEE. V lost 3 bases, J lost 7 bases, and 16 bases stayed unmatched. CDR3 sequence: CASSSEGALTSGRQEQYF. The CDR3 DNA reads TGTGCCAGCAGCTCCGAGGGCGCCCTGACTAGCGGGAGGCAAGAGCAGTACTTC.

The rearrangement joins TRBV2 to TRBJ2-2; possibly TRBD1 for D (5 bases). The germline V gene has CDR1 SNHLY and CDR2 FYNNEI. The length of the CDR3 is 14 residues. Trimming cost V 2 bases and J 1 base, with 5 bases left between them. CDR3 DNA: TGTGCCAGCAGTGAAAGGGGGAACACCGGGGAGCTGTTTTTT. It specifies CASSERGNTGELFF.

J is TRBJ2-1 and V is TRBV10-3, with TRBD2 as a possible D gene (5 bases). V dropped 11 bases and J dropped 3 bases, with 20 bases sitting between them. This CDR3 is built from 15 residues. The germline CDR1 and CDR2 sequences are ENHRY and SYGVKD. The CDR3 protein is CAHSTHSELYNEQFF. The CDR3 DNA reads TGTGCCCACTCCACTCATAGCGAACTCTACAATGAGCAGTTCTTC.

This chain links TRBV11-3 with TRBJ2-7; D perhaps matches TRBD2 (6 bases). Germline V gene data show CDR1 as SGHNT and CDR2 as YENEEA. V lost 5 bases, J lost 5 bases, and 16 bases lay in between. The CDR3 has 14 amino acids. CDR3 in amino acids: CASSPSEGSNEQYF. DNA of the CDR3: TGTGCCAGCAGCCCCTCGGAGGGGTCCAACGAGCAGTACTTC.

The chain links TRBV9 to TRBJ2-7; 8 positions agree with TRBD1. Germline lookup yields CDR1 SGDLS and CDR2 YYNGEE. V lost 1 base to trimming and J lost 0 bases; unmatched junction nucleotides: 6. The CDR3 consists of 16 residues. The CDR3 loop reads CASSVRQGIYSYEQYF. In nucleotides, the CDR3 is TGTGCCAGCAGCGTACGACAGGGGATCTACTCCTACGAGCAGTACTTC.

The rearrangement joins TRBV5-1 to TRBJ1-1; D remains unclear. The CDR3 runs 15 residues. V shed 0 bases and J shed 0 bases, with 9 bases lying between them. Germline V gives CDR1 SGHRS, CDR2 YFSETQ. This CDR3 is CASSLEWRVNTEAFF. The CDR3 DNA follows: TGCGCCAGCAGCTTGGAATGGCGGGTGAACACTGAAGCTTTCTTT.

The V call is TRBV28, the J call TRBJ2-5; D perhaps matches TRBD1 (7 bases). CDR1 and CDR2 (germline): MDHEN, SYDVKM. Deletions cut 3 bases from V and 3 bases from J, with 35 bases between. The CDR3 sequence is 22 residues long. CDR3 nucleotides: TGTGCCAGCAGTTTGCTAGTTGGACGACCGGACGTTAATGGAGGGGGCAAAGAGACCCAGTACTTC. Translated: CASSLLVGRPDVNGGGKETQYF.

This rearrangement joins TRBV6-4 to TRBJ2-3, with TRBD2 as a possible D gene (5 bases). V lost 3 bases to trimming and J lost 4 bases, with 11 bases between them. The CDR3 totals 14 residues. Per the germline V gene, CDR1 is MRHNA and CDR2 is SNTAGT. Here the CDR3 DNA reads TGTGCCAGCAGTGAGGGAGACGGTCCAGATACGCAGTATTTT. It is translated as CASSEGDGPDTQYF.